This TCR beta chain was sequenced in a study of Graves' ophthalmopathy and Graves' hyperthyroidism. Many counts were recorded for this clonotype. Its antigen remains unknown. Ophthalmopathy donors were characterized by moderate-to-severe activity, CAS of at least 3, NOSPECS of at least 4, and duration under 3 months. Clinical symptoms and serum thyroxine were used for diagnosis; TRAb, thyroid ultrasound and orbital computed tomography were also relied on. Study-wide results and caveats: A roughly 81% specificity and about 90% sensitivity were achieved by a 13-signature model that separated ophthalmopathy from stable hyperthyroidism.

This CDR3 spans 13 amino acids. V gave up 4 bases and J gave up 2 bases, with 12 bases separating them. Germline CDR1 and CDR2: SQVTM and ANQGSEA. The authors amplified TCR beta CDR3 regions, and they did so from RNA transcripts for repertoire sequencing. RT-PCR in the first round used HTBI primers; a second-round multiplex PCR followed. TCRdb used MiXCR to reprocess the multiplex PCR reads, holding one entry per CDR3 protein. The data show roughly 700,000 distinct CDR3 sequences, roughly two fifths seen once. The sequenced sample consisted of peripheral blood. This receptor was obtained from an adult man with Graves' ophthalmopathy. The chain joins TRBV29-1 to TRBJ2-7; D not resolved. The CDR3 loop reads CSVGEDGAYEQYF. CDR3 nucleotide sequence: TGCAGCGTTGGAGAGGACGGTGCCTACGAGCAGTACTTC.